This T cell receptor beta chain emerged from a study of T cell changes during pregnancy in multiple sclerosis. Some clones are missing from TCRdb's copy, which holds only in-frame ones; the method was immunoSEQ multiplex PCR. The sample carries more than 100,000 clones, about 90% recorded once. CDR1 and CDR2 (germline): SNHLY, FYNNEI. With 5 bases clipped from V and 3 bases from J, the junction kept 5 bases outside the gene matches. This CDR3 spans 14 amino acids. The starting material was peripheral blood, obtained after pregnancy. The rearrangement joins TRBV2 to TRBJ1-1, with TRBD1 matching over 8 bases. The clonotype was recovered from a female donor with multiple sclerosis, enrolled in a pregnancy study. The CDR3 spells CASSYQGAHTEAFF. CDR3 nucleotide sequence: TGTGCCAGCAGTTATCAGGGGGCACACACTGAAGCTTTCTTT.